The rows below give T cell receptor beta chains drawn from one sample of a study of blood T cell repertoires in COVID-19. Sequenced by immunoSEQ multiplex PCR; TCRdb stores in-frame clones only, minus some. The data show approximately 100,000 clones, around nine tenths seen once. Sequencing was performed on peripheral blood. These receptors all come from a man between 45 and 60 years old with acute or convalescent COVID-19. Each CDR3 is given with its conserved first and last residue. The order of the fields is V gene, clone size, D gene, J gene, CDR3 DNA, CDR3 protein. D genes are given only for firm matches. Rows give clone size only sometimes, using once, few, many, or a class for an expanded clone.

>TRBV5-4|once|TRBD1|TRBJ1-1
TGTGCCAGCAGCTTGAGAACAGGGGCCACTGAAGCTTTCTTT
CASSLRTGATEAFF
>TRBV16|once|TRBD1|TRBJ2-7
TGTGCCAGCAGCCCACCGACAGGGCTCTACGAGCAGTACTTC
CASSPPTGLYEQYF
>TRBV27|few|NA|TRBJ2-7
TGTGCCAGCAGTTTAGCCAGCTCCTACGAGCAGTACTTC
CASSLASSYEQYF
>TRBV9|NA|NA|TRBJ1-2
TGTGCCAGCAGCGCACGGTTGAGGGAAGGCTACACCTTC
CASSARLREGYTF
>TRBV27|NA|NA|TRBJ2-5
TGTGCCAGCAGTTTAGGAGGGGGCGCGGAAGAGACCCAGTACTTC
CASSLGGGAEETQYF
>TRBV3-1/TRBV3-2|NA|TRBD2|TRBJ2-5
TGTGCCAGCAGCCAAGAATTAGCGGGAGCGGCCCAGTACTTC
CASSQELAGAAQYF
>TRBV3-1/TRBV3-2|NA|TRBD2|TRBJ2-5
TGTGCCAGCAGCCGCGGACTAGCGGGCTTCCAAGAGACCCAGTACTTC
CASSRGLAGFQETQYF
>TRBV7-2|NA|NA|TRBJ1-1
TGTGCCAGCAGCCCCGATCCAAATCCCCGAGGAGCTTTCTTT
CASSPDPNPRGAFF
>TRBV6-6|NA|TRBD1|TRBJ1-5
TGTGCCAGCAGTTACGGCGGACAGGGTTCGGCGCCCCAGCATTTT
CASSYGGQGSAPQHF
>TRBV2|NA|NA|TRBJ2-5
TGTGCCAGCAAGGCGGGATGGGAGACCCAGTACTTC
CASKAGWETQYF
>TRBV11-3|NA|TRBD1|TRBJ2-7
TGTGCCAGCAGCGCCGCGGACAGGGGCACCTACGAGCAGTACTTC
CASSAADRGTYEQYF
>TRBV2|NA|TRBD1|TRBJ2-1
TGTGCCAGCAGTGTGGAACAGGGGGCGGGTGAGCAGTTCTTC
CASSVEQGAGEQFF
>TRBV6-2/TRBV6-3|NA|TRBD1|TRBJ2-5
TGTGCCAGCAGTTCCACAGGGGGGTGGGAGACCCAGTACTTC
CASSSTGGWETQYF